The 28 T cell receptor beta chains listed next were all sequenced from one sample in a study of shared clonotypes between healthy human individuals. Clones were sequenced by immunoSEQ multiplex PCR, and TCRdb holds only the in-frame ones, with some missing. This sample carries around 940,000 clones, about 80% of them seen once, and the ten largest clones take approximately 1.5%. The sequenced sample consisted of memory CD4+ T cells sorted from blood. Subset noted: CD45RA-negative fraction. Receptor source: a young man in good health.

This chain links TRBV20-1 with TRBJ2-7; D is possibly TRBD2 (5 bases). The CDR3 totals 11 residues. Germline loops: CDR1 DFQATT, CDR2 SNEGSKA (reference sequence). V was pared by 4 bases and J by 3 bases, with 7 bases between. In DNA form, the CDR3 reads TGCAGTGCTATCGGGGACTACGAGCAGTACTTC. Its protein product is CSAIGDYEQYF.

Only a few counts were recorded for this clone. The V and J genes are TRBV2 and TRBJ1-2; TRBD1 matches at 11 bases. The CDR3 is 14 amino acids. The ends lost 5 bases at V and 8 bases at J; junction bases unmatched: 7. Germline V gene data show CDR1 as SNHLY and CDR2 as FYNNEI. This CDR3 is CASSRGQGAKGYTF. CDR3 DNA sequence: TGTGCCAGCAGTCGCGGACAGGGGGCAAAGGGCTACACCTTC.

V usage is TRBV10-3 and J usage is TRBJ2-3, with 7 bases aligning to TRBD1. The CDR3 runs to 18 residues. V was pared by 9 bases and J by 2 bases, with 20 bases of the junction left unmatched. The germline V gene encodes CDR1 ENHRY and CDR2 SYGVKD. This CDR3 is CAIGDLGTVLSSTDTQYF. DNA for the CDR3: TGTGCCATTGGAGATTTGGGGACAGTCCTCTCCTCCACAGATACGCAGTATTTT.

The table lists this clone with a count of one. V and J are TRBV6-1 and TRBJ2-3; 7 bases are shared with TRBD2. Germline V gene sequence: CDR1 MNHNS, CDR2 SASEGT. The CDR3 is 16 residues long. V was pared by 2 bases and J by 4 bases, with 9 bases of the junction left unmatched. CDR3 bases: TGTGCCAGCAGTGAACATACGCGGGAGAGACCAGATACGCAGTATTTT. It codes for CASSEHTRERPDTQYF.

This chain links TRBV30 with TRBJ1-5; 10 bases map to TRBD1. Germline V lookup: CDR1 GTSNPN, CDR2 SVGIG (reference sequence). CDR3 length: 17 residues. J gave up 4 bases and V 3 bases, and 12 bases lay outside the gene matches. The CDR3 nucleotides are TGTGCCTGGAGGTCATCCTCGGGACAGGGGATAAATCAGCCCCAGCATTTT. Translation gives CAWRSSSGQGINQPQHF.

This clone appeared once. The chain is built from TRBV27 and TRBJ2-1; 10 bases fit TRBD1. The length of the CDR3 is 14 residues. Germline loops: CDR1 MNHEY, CDR2 SMNVEV (reference sequence). J was trimmed by 5 bases and V by 5 bases; bases with no gene match: 3. CDR3: CASSRTGGNNEQFF. In nucleotides, the CDR3 is TGTGCCAGCAGTAGGACAGGGGGAAACAATGAGCAGTTCTTC.

This chain uses TRBV4-1 with TRBJ1-5, with 7 bases identical to TRBD1. This CDR3 spans 18 amino acids. Germline V gene sequence: CDR1 MGHRA, CDR2 YSYEKL. After removal of 4 bases from V and 1 base from J, the junction contained 13 bases not matched to a gene. This chain's CDR3 is CASSPGRGRKMSNQPQHF. The CDR3, as DNA: TGCGCCAGCAGCCCCGGGAGGGGGCGCAAGATGAGCAATCAGCCCCAGCATTTT.

V and J are TRBV19 and TRBJ2-3; tentatively, D is TRBD1 (5 bases). Germline CDR1 reads LNHDA; CDR2 reads SQIVND (reference sequence). The ends were cut back, 6 bases at V and 2 bases at J, with 12 bases in the middle. This CDR3 spans 14 amino acids. DNA of the CDR3: TGTGCCAGTAGAGTCCAAGGGGTCACAGATACGCAGTATTTT. It specifies CASRVQGVTDTQYF.

This rearrangement joins TRBV6-1 to TRBJ1-6; the D gene is possibly TRBD1 (6 bases). This CDR3 contains 15 residues. Trimming shortened V by 1 base and J by 10 bases, and 14 bases separated the two germline ends. The germline gives CDR1 MNHNS, CDR2 SASEGT. CDR3 coding DNA: TGTGCCAGCAGTGAAGTAGGAGGGGGGGTGTCACCCCTCCACTTT. Translation: CASSEVGGGVSPLHF.

The rearrangement joins TRBV11-2 to TRBJ2-3; TRBD2 aligns across 7 bases. After removal of 5 bases from V and 2 bases from J, the junction contained 10 bases not matched to a gene. CDR1 is SGHAT and CDR2 is FQNNGV in the germline V gene. CDR3 length: 16 residues. The CDR3 nucleotides read TGTGCCAGCAGCCCCGGGACTACCCACGTCACAGATACGCAGTATTTT. Translating gives CASSPGTTHVTDTQYF.

The chain combines TRBV7-3 with TRBJ2-3; TRBD2 matches 9 bases. V dropped 5 bases and J dropped 0; count of bases not matched to a gene: 3. This CDR3 is 15 amino acids long. CDR1 SGHTA and CDR2 FQGTGA come from the germline V gene. The CDR3 region is CASSMTSGSTDTQYF. The CDR3 bases are TGTGCCAGCAGCATGACTAGCGGTAGCACAGATACGCAGTATTTT.

In this sample, this clone turned up a few times. V and J are TRBV7-9 and TRBJ2-3; D not certain. Trimming removed 1 base at V and 1 base at J, with 12 bases between. CDR3 size: 16 residues. Germline-derived CDR1 and CDR2 are SEHNR and FQNEAQ (reference sequence). The CDR3: CASSLESVSRTDTQYF. The CDR3 bases are TGTGCCAGCAGCTTAGAGTCAGTTTCCCGCACAGATACGCAGTATTTT. The variable domain in full, completed from reference TRBV7-9 and TRBJ2-3, reads DTGVSQNPRHKITKRGQNVTFRCDPISEHNRLYWYRQTLGQGPEFLTYFQNEAQLEKSRLLSDRFSAERPKGSFSTLEIQRTEQGDSAMYLCASSLESVSRTDTQYFGPGTRLTVL.

CDR3 loop: CASSEALQGEKLFF. In DNA, the CDR3 is TGTGCCAGCAGTGAAGCGCTTCAAGGAGAAAAACTGTTTTTT. This chain uses TRBV2 with TRBJ1-4; the D is unclear. CDR1 is SNHLY, CDR2 FYNNEI, per germline. The CDR3 has 14 residues. V dropped 0 bases and J dropped 8 bases, with 10 bases sitting between them.

This clone appeared a single time. The rearrangement uses TRBV15 and TRBJ2-1, with a tentative D call TRBD2 (5 bases). Trimming removed 1 base at V and 0 bases at J, with 7 bases between. Germline V gene lookup returns CDR1 LNHNV and CDR2 YYDKDF (reference sequence). This CDR3 has 15 residues. CDR3 in amino acids: CATSRVSGSYNEQFF. As DNA, the CDR3 is TGTGCCACCAGCAGAGTCAGCGGCTCCTACAATGAGCAGTTCTTC. Full variable domain (rest looked up from reference TRBV15 and TRBJ2-1): DAMVIQNPRYQVTQFGKPVTLSCSQTLNHNVMYWYQQKSSQAPKLLFHYYDKDFNNEADTPDNFQSRRPNTSFCFLDIRSPGLGDTAMYLCATSRVSGSYNEQFFGPGTRLTVL.

This clone is a singleton in its sample. This rearrangement joins TRBV6-5 to TRBJ1-1; D is unclear. CDR1 and CDR2 (germline): MNHEY, SVGAGI. V was trimmed by 4 bases and J by 1 base, leaving 4 bases between them. This CDR3 is 12 amino acids long. In DNA, the CDR3 is TGTGCCAGCAGTTGGGGGAACACTGAAGCTTTCTTT. This gives the protein CASSWGNTEAFF.

About this clone: Other DNA sequences in this specimen translate into the identical CDR3. The chain combines TRBV4-1 with TRBJ1-4, with 9 bases aligning to TRBD1. Losses at the gene ends were 1 base for V and 5 bases for J; bases not matched to a gene: 2. Germline CDR1 MGHRA, CDR2 YSYEKL. The CDR3 runs 15 residues. The DNA for the CDR3 is TGCGCCAGCAGCCAAGTGGGGACAGGGAATGAAAAACTGTTTTTT. Its protein product is CASSQVGTGNEKLFF.

This chain links TRBV28 with TRBJ1-4; 11 nucleotides align to TRBD1. The CDR3 length is 16 residues. The germline CDR1 and CDR2 sequences are MDHEN and SYDVKM. J gave up 1 base and V 5 bases, and 3 bases lay outside the gene matches. CDR3 sequence: CASSLGTGGTNEKLFF. The CDR3, as DNA: TGTGCCAGCAGTCTAGGGACAGGGGGAACTAATGAAAAACTGTTTTTT.

J is TRBJ1-1 and V is TRBV29-1; TRBD1 matches 7 bases. CDR3 length: 16 amino acids. Germline V CDR1 and CDR2: SQVTM, ANQGSEA. Losses at the gene ends were 1 base for V and 4 bases for J; bases not matched to a gene: 12. CDR3 sequence (DNA): TGCAGCGTTGAAGGCACCAGGGGGGGTCTAGGCACTGAAGCTTTCTTT. Amino acids: CSVEGTRGGLGTEAFF.

This sequence joins TRBV5-4 and TRBJ1-2, with unresolved D. The V end was cut by 4 bases, the J end by 7 bases, with 14 bases between. Germline values: CDR1 SGHNT, CDR2 YYREEE (reference sequence). This CDR3 contains 13 residues. CDR3 sequence (DNA): TGTGCCAGCAGCCCCCTAGACAAGGGTGGCTACACCTTC. Encoded protein: CASSPLDKGGYTF.

With respect to this clone: Within the sample, other DNA sequences also encode this same CDR3. The chain employs TRBV18 and TRBJ2-3, with D unclear. Germline CDR1 reads KGHSH; CDR2 reads LQKENI. Trimming took off 2 bases at V and 3 bases at J, with 9 bases between the two ends. This CDR3 has 14 amino acids. The CDR3 DNA follows: TGTGCCAGCTCACCAGGGTTAGGTACAGATACGCAGTATTTT. This translates into CASSPGLGTDTQYF.

Comment on this clone: Other DNA sequences in the sample encode the same CDR3. This chain uses TRBV7-2 with TRBJ1-2, with D tentatively TRBD1 (5 bases). V lost 5 bases and J lost 4, with 14 bases in between. The CDR3 covers 14 residues. CDR1 and CDR2 (germline): SGHTA, FQGNSA. The CDR3 is CASSPSGGSYGYTF. The CDR3 DNA sequence: TGTGCCAGCAGCCCTAGCGGGGGGAGCTATGGCTACACCTTC.

This clone was seen a single time. This chain links TRBV29-1 with TRBJ2-7; D gene ambiguous. This CDR3 has 11 residues. The germline gives CDR1 SQVTM, CDR2 ANQGSEA. The V end lost 4 bases, the J end lost 3 bases, and 7 bases lay between the germline ends. CDR3 DNA: TGCAGCGTTGCCCCTCACTACGAGCAGTACTTC. Amino acids: CSVAPHYEQYF.

Comment on this clone: This CDR3 is also generated by other DNA sequences in the sample. This chain joins TRBV27 and TRBJ1-3, with D perhaps matching TRBD1 (6 bases). The germline V gene has CDR1 MNHEY and CDR2 SMNVEV (reference sequence). V lost 11 bases and J lost 0, with 14 bases in between. This CDR3 is built from 14 residues. CDR3 sequence reads: CASSGVSSGNTIYF. The CDR3 coding sequence is TGTGCCTCCTCAGGGGTGAGCTCTGGAAACACCATATATTTT.

The chain recombines TRBV27 with TRBJ1-2, with D unresolved. Trimming cost V 5 bases and J 4 bases, with 11 bases left between them. This CDR3 contains 13 residues. Germline V CDR1 and CDR2: MNHEY, SMNVEV (reference sequence). CDR3 DNA: TGTGCCAGCAGTCCAGAGCAGCGCTATGGCTACACCTTC. It translates to CASSPEQRYGYTF.

The count of this clone is one. The chain links TRBV6-6 to TRBJ1-5; D ambiguous. Between the trimmed V and J ends, which lost 5 bases and 2 bases, there was a span of 7 bases. Germline lookup yields CDR1 MNHNY and CDR2 SVGAGI (reference sequence). The CDR3 is made up of 13 amino acids. The CDR3 coding sequence is TGTGCCAGCAGTAAGGAGCGCAATCAGCCCCAGCATTTT. Its translation is CASSKERNQPQHF.

As regards this clone: Other DNA sequences from this sample encode an identical CDR3 as well. This sequence joins TRBV5-1 and TRBJ2-7; TRBD2 might be the D (6 bases). Germline V lookup: CDR1 SGHRS, CDR2 YFSETQ. The V gene lost 4 bases and the J gene lost 0 bases, with 8 bases spanning the gap. The CDR3 spans 13 residues. The CDR3 DNA follows: TGCGCCAGCAGCGTGGGGGGCTCCTACGAGCAGTACTTC. Its protein product is CASSVGGSYEQYF.

The chain has TRBV5-1 and TRBJ2-7; D gene unclear. This CDR3 contains 14 residues. The V gene's germline CDR1 is SGHRS and CDR2 YFSETQ. V was pared by 1 base and J by 5 bases, with 13 bases between. The CDR3 bases are TGCGCCAGCAGCTTGAACCGGGTAGATAACGAGCAGTACTTC. It translates to CASSLNRVDNEQYF. Full variable domain (missing parts from reference TRBV5-1 and TRBJ2-7): KAGVTQTPRYLIKTRGQQVTLSCSPISGHRSVSWYQQTPGQGLQFLFEYFSETQRNKGNFPGRFSGRQFSNSRSEMNVSTLELGDSALYLCASSLNRVDNEQYFGPGTRLTVT.

This rearrangement joins TRBV11-2 to TRBJ2-5; D is possibly TRBD1 (6 bases). The CDR3 loop spans 14 amino acids. The germline gives CDR1 SGHAT, CDR2 FQNNGV. V lost 4 bases, J lost 2 bases, and 11 bases lay in between. CDR3 DNA: TGTGCCAGCAGCTCGAAGACAGGACAAGAGACCCAGTACTTC. This sequence encodes CASSSKTGQETQYF.